This TCR beta chain was sequenced in a study of response to subunit inactivated influenza vaccine. This CDR3 spans 13 amino acids. CDR1 SGHTA and CDR2 FQGNSA come from the germline V gene. Trimming took off 7 bases at V and 5 bases at J, with 14 bases between the two ends. TCRdb itself ran the RT-PCR reads through MiXCR, one entry per CDR3 protein. The sample yields more than 400,000 distinct CDR3 sequences, around 9.9% seen once. This clonotype came up a few times. The specimen was PBMCs from blood, collected 35 to 45 days after vaccination. The origin of this receptor is a man in his forties or fifties who received an inactivated influenza vaccine. This sequence joins TRBV7-2 and TRBJ2-5, with D possibly called TRBD1 or TRBD2 (7 bases each). CDR3 in DNA: TGTGCCAGCAACAGGGGAGGGATGGAGACCCAGTACTTC. It yields the protein CASNRGGMETQYF.